Listed here is a single TCR beta chain. What it binds is not known. There are 14 residues in the CDR3. The junction had 13 bases not matched to a gene; V was cut back by 11 bases and J by 6 bases. The germline CDR1 and CDR2 sequences are SGHAT and FQDESV (reference sequence). RNA transcripts were the template for amplifying TCR beta CDR3 regions. The TCR CDR3 first-round RT-PCR relied on the HTBI primer set. TCRdb ran MiXCR on the multiplex PCR reads and lists one entry per CDR3 protein. The data contain hundreds of thousands of distinct CDR3 sequences, 14% to 15% of them singletons. The sample belongs to a study of T cells in Graves' hyperthyroidism and ophthalmopathy. Whole-study results and caveats: Ophthalmopathy was identified by the model a median roughly 6.5 months ahead of onset. Ophthalmopathy stood apart from stable hyperthyroidism in a 13 V-J model. Researchers found most expanded thyroid clonotypes above 0.001 in blood as well.

Each diagnosis was grounded in clinical symptoms, serum thyroxine and TRAb, thyroid ultrasound, and orbital computed tomography. The TCR sequence derives from a woman in her twenties or thirties with Graves' hyperthyroidism. The chain has TRBV11-1 and TRBJ2-3, with 8 bases aligning to TRBD2. Source material: blood. The CDR3 nucleotides read TGTGCCCCCCGGTACGGGAGGGTTTTTGATACGCAGTATTTT. Translation: CAPRYGRVFDTQYF.